Following are 8 T cell receptor beta chains from one sample sequenced in a study of T cell responses to AZD1222 COVID-19 vaccine. Measured with immunoSEQ multiplex PCR; TCRdb has only the in-frame clones, and not every one. The profile shows some 140,000 clones, about 90% of them singletons. The sequenced sample was peripheral blood, obtained on day 0 of AZD1222 vaccination. The receptors come from an adult in good health.

This clone was seen just once. The V gene is TRBV6-5, the J gene TRBJ1-2; tentatively, D is TRBD1 (6 bases). The CDR3 spans 15 residues. The germline V and J ends were trimmed by 7 bases and 4 bases, with 19 bases remaining between them. The germline V gene has CDR1 MNHEY and CDR2 SVGAGI. The CDR3 nucleotides are TGTGCCAGCACCTCCGTTCGGGGGCCCAGCTATGGCTACACCTTC. This encodes CASTSVRGPSYGYTF.

This chain links TRBV4-2 with TRBJ1-3; TRBD1 aligns across 7 bases. This CDR3 comprises 16 residues. CDR1 LGHNA and CDR2 YNFKEQ come from the germline V gene. The trim removed 1 base at V and 5 bases at J, leaving 8 bases unmatched. CDR3 sequence reads: CASSQAQGQMRNTIYF. In DNA form, the CDR3 reads TGTGCCAGCAGCCAAGCTCAGGGACAGATGAGAAACACCATATATTTT.

The chain carries TRBV4-1 and TRBJ2-7; 9 bases are a match to TRBD1. CDR1 and CDR2 (germline): MGHRA, YSYEKL. The V and J ends lost 2 bases and 1 base, in that order; junction bases with no gene match: 3. This CDR3 region has 15 residues. The CDR3 region is CASSQQGQGSYEQYF. The CDR3 region has the DNA TGCGCCAGCAGCCAACAAGGACAGGGGTCCTACGAGCAGTACTTC.

The genes are TRBV5-4 and TRBJ2-7, with D possibly being TRBD2 (6 bases). CDR3 length: 15 amino acids. The V end lost 0 bases, the J end lost 1 base, and 11 bases lay between the germline ends. Germline CDR1 and CDR2: SGHNT and YYREEE (reference sequence). CDR3 residues: CASSLDLSGSYEQYF. The CDR3 nucleotides are TGTGCCAGCAGCTTGGACCTTAGCGGTTCCTACGAGCAGTACTTC.

A single count supports this clone. This chain uses TRBV15 with TRBJ1-2, with D uncertain. Deletions cut 0 bases from V and 5 bases from J, with 7 bases between. The germline V gene has CDR1 LNHNV and CDR2 YYDKDF (reference sequence). This CDR3 spans 13 amino acids. DNA of the CDR3: TGTGCCACCAGCAGAGACAGCCATTATGGCTACACCTTC. Its protein product is CATSRDSHYGYTF.

The rearrangement links TRBV6-2 or TRBV6-3 to TRBJ2-1; perhaps TRBD2 as D (6 bases). Trimming shortened V by 0 bases and J by 6 bases, and 30 bases separated the two germline ends. This CDR3 is built from 21 residues. CDR1 and CDR2 from the germline V gene are MNHEY and SVGEGT. In nucleotides, the CDR3 is TGTGCCAGCAGTTACTCGAAGCAGTTCGCTACCCGGGACTGGCGGCGCAATGAGCAGTTCTTC. Amino acid sequence: CASSYSKQFATRDWRRNEQFF.

The CDR3 DNA follows: TGTGCCAGCAGCGAAACAGGGCCAACTAATGAAAAACTGTTTTTT. Protein: CASSETGPTNEKLFF. J is TRBJ1-4 and V is TRBV7-9; D might be TRBD1 (6 bases). Per germline, CDR1 SEHNR and CDR2 FQNEAQ (reference sequence). This CDR3 region has 15 residues. V was shortened by 5 bases and J by 0 bases, with 10 bases between the two germline ends.

This chain links TRBV7-9 with TRBJ1-5; 9 bases map to TRBD1. J gave up 9 bases and V 3 bases, and 9 bases lay outside the gene matches. The CDR3 totals 15 residues. CDR1 SEHNR and CDR2 FQNEAQ come from the germline V gene (reference sequence). The CDR3 region is CASSLGQGPEGPQHF. As DNA, the CDR3 is TGTGCCAGCAGCTTGGGACAGGGACCCGAAGGGCCCCAGCATTTT. The variable domain in full, with the rest retrieved from reference TRBV7-9 and TRBJ1-5, is DTGVSQNPRHKITKRGQNVTFRCDPISEHNRLYWYRQTLGQGPEFLTYFQNEAQLEKSRLLSDRFSAERPKGSFSTLEIQRTEQGDSAMYLCASSLGQGPEGPQHFGDGTRLSIL.